Here is one T cell receptor beta chain with its context. Its antigen remains undetermined. The record has no base qualities; no much larger clone is one base away. Sample time point, as interpreted from the label and publication: roughly 2 years on ibrutinib. For TCR beta library preparation, about 2 micrograms of genomic DNA were isolated from cryopreserved PBMCs. Longitudinal blood samples from CLL patients on ibrutinib monotherapy were analyzed using high-throughput TCR beta sequencing. The patients took part in an open-label, single-center phase 2 trial of ibrutinib monotherapy. The goal of deep resolution MiSeq sequencing was a depth between 1 in 1 million and 1 in 200,000 T cells, and coverage averaged 10x per clonotype. The immunoSEQ hsTCRB Kit was used to generate TCR beta libraries. Per the source publication's procedure: The data were analyzed with ImmunoSEQ Analyzer and ImmunoSEQ Data Assistant, and V, D and J gene assignments followed IMGT definitions. Clonality, which ranges from 0 to 1, was calculated as one minus the normalized Shannon entropy of productive rearrangement frequencies. Only overrepresented clonotypes making up at least 0.05% of each patient's repertoire were included in the public clonotype analysis. Roughly 12 age-matched healthy donor repertoires from immuneACCESS were used as controls for clonality. In TCRdb, the immuneACCESS table is reduced to in-frame sequences with V and J assigned. These tables do not hold every clone; where another copy was compared, an unresolved V gene accounts for under half, and the others remain unexplained. V, J and clone size were drawn from that table, and D and trimming were deduced from the DNA. Across this sample there are about 92,000 clones, with over 60% seen only once. The ten most abundant clones make up around 23% of the sample.

This sample stems from a study of cytotoxic CD8 clonotypes in ibrutinib-treated CLL (dated by TCRdb to the early 2020s). Context from the whole study: The cohort had 11 to 12 relapsed/refractory and 15 treatment-naive patients; 17 were IGHV unmutated. On average, each sample yielded roughly 260,000 productive templates and about 100,000 productive rearrangements. Cryopreserved peripheral blood mononuclear cells were collected before treatment, at response, and at either disease progression or sustained remission. Patients were still on ibrutinib when every remission and progressive disease sample was collected. Longitudinal samples were obtainable from about 30% of the roughly 86 participants in the trial. Responses were partial in around 24 patients and complete in 2; after median around 72 months follow-up, about 14 stayed in remission and some twelve progressed. Response samples were obtained after a median of approximately twelve months of treatment, with a range of roughly 6 to 36 months.

General study outcomes and caveats: Sampling times were not matched between sustained-remission and progressing patients, and lymph node repertoires were not studied. Public clonotypes were rare and either shrank or stayed stable during treatment, and the rise in clonality at ibrutinib response reflected expansion of private clonotypes. Clonality rose at ibrutinib response, remained stable during sustained remission, and dropped back toward baseline at progression. Baseline clonality exceeded that of age-matched healthy donors and correlated strongly with circulating CD8+ T-cell counts.

The material sequenced was PBMCs, taken after 24 months of ibrutinib treatment. The TCR comes from a human donor with chronic lymphocytic leukemia.

In nucleotides, the sequence is TGTGCCAGCATGAGGGCGGGACGGCAGAACACTGAAGCTTTCTTT. The resulting protein is CASMRAGRQNTEAFF. The sequence joins TRBV19 to TRBJ1-1, and the D gene may be TRBD1, 5 bases matching. V and J lose 9 bases and 1 base, and a span of 18 bases separates them. The germline V gene (reference sequence) specifies LNHDA as CDR1 and SQIVND as CDR2. Taken from cysteine to phenylalanine, the CDR3 has 15 residues. The read is trimmed to its CDR3 DNA, 45 bases read in frame from base 1.